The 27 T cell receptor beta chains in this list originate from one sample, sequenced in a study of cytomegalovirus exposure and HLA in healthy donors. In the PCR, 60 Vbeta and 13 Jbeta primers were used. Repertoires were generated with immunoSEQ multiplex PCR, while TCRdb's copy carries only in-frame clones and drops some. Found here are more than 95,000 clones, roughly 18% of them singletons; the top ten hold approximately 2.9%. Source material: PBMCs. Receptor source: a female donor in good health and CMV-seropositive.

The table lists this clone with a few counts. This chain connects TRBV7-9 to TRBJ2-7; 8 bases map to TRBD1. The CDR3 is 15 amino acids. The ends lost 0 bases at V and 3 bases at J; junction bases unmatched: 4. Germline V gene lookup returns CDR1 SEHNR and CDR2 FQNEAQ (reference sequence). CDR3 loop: CASSLAQGAVYEQYF. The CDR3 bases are TGTGCCAGCAGCTTAGCGCAGGGGGCGGTCTACGAGCAGTACTTC.

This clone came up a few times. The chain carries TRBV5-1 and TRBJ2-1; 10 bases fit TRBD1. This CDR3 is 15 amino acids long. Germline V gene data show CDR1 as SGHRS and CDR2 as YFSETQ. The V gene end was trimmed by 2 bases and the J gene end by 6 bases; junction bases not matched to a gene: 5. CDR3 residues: CASSLGTGVPNEQFF. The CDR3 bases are TGCGCCAGCAGCTTAGGGACAGGGGTCCCCAATGAGCAGTTCTTC.

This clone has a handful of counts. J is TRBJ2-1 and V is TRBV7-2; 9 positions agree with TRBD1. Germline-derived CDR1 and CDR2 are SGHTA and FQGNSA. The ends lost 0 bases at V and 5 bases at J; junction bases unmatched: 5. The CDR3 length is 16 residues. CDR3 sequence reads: CASSLAIRDRDNEQFF. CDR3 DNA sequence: TGTGCCAGCAGCTTAGCGATCCGGGACAGGGACAATGAGCAGTTCTTC.

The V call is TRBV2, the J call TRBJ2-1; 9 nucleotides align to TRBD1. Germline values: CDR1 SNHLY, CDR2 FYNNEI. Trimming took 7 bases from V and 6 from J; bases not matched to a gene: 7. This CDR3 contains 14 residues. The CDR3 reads CASNKETGGNEQFF. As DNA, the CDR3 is TGTGCCAGCAATAAAGAGACAGGGGGCAATGAGCAGTTCTTC.

The CDR3 spells CASSPGQGLNYGYTF. Here the CDR3 DNA reads TGTGCCAGCAGCCCCGGACAGGGGCTTAACTATGGCTACACCTTC. The chain uses TRBV6-5 and TRBJ1-2; 9 bases match TRBD1. This CDR3 is 15 amino acids long. Germline CDR1 and CDR2: MNHEY and SVGAGI. J was trimmed by 1 base and V by 6 bases; bases with no gene match: 6.

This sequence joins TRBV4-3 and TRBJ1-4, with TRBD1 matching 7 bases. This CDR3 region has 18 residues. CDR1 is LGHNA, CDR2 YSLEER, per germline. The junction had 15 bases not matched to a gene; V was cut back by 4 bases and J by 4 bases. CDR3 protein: CASSPGNRGSGFNEKLFF. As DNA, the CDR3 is TGCGCCAGCAGCCCGGGGAACAGGGGTTCCGGCTTTAATGAAAAACTGTTTTTT.

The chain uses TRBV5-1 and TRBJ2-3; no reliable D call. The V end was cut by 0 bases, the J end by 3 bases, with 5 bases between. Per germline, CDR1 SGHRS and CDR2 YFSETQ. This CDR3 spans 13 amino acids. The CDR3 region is CASSLEQTDTQYF. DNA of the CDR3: TGCGCCAGCAGCTTGGAACAAACAGATACGCAGTATTTT.

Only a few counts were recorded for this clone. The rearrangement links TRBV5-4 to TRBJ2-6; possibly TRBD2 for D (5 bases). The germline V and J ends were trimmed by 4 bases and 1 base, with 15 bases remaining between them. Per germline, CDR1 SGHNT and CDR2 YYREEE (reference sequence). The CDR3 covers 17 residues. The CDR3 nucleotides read TGTGCCAGCAGCACCGGGATTCCCCGGTCTGGGGCCAACGTCCTGACTTTC. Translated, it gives CASSTGIPRSGANVLTF.

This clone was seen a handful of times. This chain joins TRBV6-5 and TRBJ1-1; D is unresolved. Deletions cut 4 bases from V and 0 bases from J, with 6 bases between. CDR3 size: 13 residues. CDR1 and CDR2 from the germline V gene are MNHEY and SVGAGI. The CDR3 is CASSSVLNTEAFF. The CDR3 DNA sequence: TGTGCCAGCAGTTCCGTCTTGAACACTGAAGCTTTCTTT.

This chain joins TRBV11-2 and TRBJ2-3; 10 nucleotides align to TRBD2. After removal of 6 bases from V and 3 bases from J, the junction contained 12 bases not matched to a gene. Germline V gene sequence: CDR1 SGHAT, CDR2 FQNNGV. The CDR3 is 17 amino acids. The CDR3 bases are TGTGCCAGCAGTTACATTATACTAGCGGGAAGTACAGATACGCAGTATTTT. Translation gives CASSYIILAGSTDTQYF.

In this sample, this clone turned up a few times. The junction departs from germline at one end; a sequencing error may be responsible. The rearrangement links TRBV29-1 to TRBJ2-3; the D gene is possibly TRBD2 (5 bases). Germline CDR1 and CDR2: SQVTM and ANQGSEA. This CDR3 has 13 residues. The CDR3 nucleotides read TGCAGCGTGGAAGCTAGGCGCGGGGATACGCAGTATTTT. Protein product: CSVEARRGDTQYF.

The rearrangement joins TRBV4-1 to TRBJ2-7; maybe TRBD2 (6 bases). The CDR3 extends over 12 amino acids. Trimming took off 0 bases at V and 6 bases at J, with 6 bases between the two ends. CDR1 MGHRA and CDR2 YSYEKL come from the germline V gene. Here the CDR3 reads CASSQDGGEQYF. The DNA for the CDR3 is TGCGCCAGCAGCCAAGACGGGGGCGAGCAGTACTTC.

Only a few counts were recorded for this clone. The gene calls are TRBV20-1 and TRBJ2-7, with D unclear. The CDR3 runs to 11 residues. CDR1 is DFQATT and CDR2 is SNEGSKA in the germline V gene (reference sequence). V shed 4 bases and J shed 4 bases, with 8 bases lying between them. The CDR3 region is CSAITAYEQYF. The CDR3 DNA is TGCAGTGCTATTACCGCGTACGAGCAGTACTTC.

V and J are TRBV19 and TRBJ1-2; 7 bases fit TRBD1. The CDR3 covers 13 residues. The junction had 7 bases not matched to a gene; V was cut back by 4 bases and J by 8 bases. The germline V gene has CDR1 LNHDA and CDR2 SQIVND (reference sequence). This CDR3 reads CASSTRQGGGYTF. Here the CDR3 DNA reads TGTGCCAGTAGTACCCGACAGGGAGGCGGCTACACCTTC.

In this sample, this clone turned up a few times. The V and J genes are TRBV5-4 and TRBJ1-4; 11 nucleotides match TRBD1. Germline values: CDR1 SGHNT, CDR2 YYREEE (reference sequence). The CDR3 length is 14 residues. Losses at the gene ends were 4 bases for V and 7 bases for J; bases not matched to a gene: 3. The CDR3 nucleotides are TGTGCCAGCAGCCTCGGGACAGGGGGTGAAAAACTGTTTTTT. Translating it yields CASSLGTGGEKLFF.

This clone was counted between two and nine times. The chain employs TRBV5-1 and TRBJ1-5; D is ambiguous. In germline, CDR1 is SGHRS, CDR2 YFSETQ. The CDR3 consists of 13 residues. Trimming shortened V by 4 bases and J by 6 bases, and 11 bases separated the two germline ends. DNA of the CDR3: TGCGCCAGCAGCCGGTACCTAGGTCAGCCCCAGCATTTT. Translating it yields CASSRYLGQPQHF. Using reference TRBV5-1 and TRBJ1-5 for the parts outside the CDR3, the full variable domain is KAGVTQTPRYLIKTRGQQVTLSCSPISGHRSVSWYQQTPGQGLQFLFEYFSETQRNKGNFPGRFSGRQFSNSRSEMNVSTLELGDSALYLCASSRYLGQPQHFGDGTRLSIL.

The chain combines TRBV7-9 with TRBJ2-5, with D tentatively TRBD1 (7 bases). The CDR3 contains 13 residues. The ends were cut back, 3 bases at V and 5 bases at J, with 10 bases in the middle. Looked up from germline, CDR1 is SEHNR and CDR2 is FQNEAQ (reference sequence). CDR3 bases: TGTGCCAGCAGCTTGGCAGGGGGGGAGACCCAGTACTTC. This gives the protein CASSLAGGETQYF.

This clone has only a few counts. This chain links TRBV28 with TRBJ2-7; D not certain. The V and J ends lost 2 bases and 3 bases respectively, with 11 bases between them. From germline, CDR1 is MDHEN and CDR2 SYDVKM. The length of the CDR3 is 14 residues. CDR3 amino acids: CASSLHSIIYEQYF. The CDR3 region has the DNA TGTGCCAGCAGTTTACACAGTATTATCTACGAGCAGTACTTC.

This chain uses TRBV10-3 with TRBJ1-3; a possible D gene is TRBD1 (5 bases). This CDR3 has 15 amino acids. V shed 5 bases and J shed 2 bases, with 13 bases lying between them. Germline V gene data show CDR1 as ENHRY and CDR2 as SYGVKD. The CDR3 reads CAISPSGGAGNTIYF. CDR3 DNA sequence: TGTGCCATCAGTCCCTCCGGGGGAGCTGGAAACACCATATATTTT.

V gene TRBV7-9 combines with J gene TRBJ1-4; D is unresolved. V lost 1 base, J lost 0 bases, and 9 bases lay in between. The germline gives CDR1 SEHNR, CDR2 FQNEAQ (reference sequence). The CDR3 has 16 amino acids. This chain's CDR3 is CASSLGLPATNEKLFF. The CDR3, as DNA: TGTGCCAGCAGCTTAGGACTTCCGGCAACTAATGAAAAACTGTTTTTT.

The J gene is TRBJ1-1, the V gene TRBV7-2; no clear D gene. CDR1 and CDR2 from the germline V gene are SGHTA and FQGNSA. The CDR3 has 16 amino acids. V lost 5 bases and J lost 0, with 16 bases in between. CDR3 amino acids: CASSPLGEGLNTEAFF. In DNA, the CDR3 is TGTGCCAGCAGCCCCCTCGGGGAGGGCTTGAACACTGAAGCTTTCTTT. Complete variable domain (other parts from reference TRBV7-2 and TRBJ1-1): GAGVSQSPSNKVTEKGKDVELRCDPISGHTALYWYRQSLGQGLEFLIYFQGNSAPDKSGLPSDRFSAERTGGSVSTLTIQRTQQEDSAVYLCASSPLGEGLNTEAFFGQGTRLTVV.

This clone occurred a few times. The CDR3: CASSLTAYGYTF. Here the CDR3 DNA reads TGTGCCAGCAGTTTGACAGCTTATGGCTACACCTTC. V is TRBV28 and J is TRBJ1-2; weak D call: TRBD1 (5 bases). Trimming pared 3 bases from V and 5 bases from J, leaving 7 bases between. This CDR3 has 12 residues. Germline loops: CDR1 MDHEN, CDR2 SYDVKM.

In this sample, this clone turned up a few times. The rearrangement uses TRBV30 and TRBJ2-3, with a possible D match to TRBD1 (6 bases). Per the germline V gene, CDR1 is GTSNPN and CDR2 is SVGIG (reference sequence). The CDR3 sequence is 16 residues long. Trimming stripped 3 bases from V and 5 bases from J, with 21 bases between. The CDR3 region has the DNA TGTGCCTGGAGCACTTGGGGGACACCTACTATAGATACGCAGTATTTT. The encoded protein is CAWSTWGTPTIDTQYF.

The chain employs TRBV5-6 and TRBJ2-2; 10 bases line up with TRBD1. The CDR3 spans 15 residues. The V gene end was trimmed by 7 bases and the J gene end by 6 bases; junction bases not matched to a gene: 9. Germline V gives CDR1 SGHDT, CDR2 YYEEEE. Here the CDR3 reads CASGRDRGRSGELFF. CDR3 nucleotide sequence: TGTGCCAGCGGGAGAGACAGGGGGCGGTCCGGGGAGCTGTTTTTT.

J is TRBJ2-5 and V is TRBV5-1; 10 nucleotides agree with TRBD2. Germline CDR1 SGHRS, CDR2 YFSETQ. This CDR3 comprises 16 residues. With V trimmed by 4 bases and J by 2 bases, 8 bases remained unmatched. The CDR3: CASSQGLAEKQETQYF. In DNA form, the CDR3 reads TGCGCCAGCAGCCAAGGACTAGCGGAAAAGCAAGAGACCCAGTACTTC.

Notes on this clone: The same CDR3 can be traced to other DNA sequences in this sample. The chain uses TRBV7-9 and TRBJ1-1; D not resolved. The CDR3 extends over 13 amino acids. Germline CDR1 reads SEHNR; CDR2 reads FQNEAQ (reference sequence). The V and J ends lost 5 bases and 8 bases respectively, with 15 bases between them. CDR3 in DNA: TGTGCCAGCAGCGCCAGAATATATCCCGAAGCTTTCTTT. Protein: CASSARIYPEAFF.

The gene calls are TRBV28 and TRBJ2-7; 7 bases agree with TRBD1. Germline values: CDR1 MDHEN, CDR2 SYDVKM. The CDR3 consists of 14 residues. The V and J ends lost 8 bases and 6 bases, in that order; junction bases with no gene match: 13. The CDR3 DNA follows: TGTGCCAGCTATAGGACAGGCACCTCGGGCGAGCAGTACTTC. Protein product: CASYRTGTSGEQYF.